This T cell receptor beta chain was found in a study of cytomegalovirus exposure and HLA in healthy donors (dated by TCRdb to 2016 to 2017). Describing the broader study: In an earlier analysis of around 540 of the donors, approximately 300 Gb of sequence data and approximately 120 million unique TCR beta sequences from 150 million to 200 million T cells were reported. Around 300 gigabases of sequencing data and around 87 million unique TCR sequences were included in an early release covering around 600 HLA-typed donors. Of the approximately 400 genotyped donors, over 80% were placed in the genetic ancestry cluster associated with self-reported Caucasian donors. The study was designed to test whether signatures of past pathogen exposure could be identified by cataloging public T cell receptors. Using immunosequencing, the study profiled T cell repertoires from approximately 700 subjects and related those repertoires to cytomegalovirus serostatus. Besides the first cohort of about 730 subjects, a separate validation cohort made up of over 100 different subjects was used. The study combined high-throughput TCR immunosequencing, statistical association of individual TCRs with disease status, and machine learning to predict cytomegalovirus infection status. To study patterns of TCR occurrence, a later analysis re-analyzed previously published TCR beta repertoires from more than 550 donors and added high-resolution HLA genotyping. In the later analysis, no new phenotypic data were used to find candidate immune exposures; instead, reliance was placed on TCR beta sequences and their occurrence across donors. An earlier analysis of more than 450 of the donors used high-throughput TCR beta sequencing to judge whether each TCR beta V gene segment behaved as functional or pseudogenic. Donor age, sex, ethnicity and CMV serostatus were collected together with the repertoire data. A later genetic analysis took genome-wide SNP genotypes for about 55% of the 666 donors and used that subset as a discovery cohort. All discovery cohort repertoires had been generated on a single sequencing platform. Both class I and class II loci were covered by HLA typing, at four-digit resolution. The number of typed donors differed by locus: roughly 620-640 for A, B, C, DRB1 and DQB1; 500 to 550 for DQA1; about 600 for DPA1; and roughly 470 for DPB1. Because of strong linkage in the cohort, 4 to 6 DR-DQ haplotypes were treated as single units for association and clustering. On average, roughly 250,000 unique TCR beta nucleotide sequences were sequenced per donor among a few hundred genotyped donors of the cohort, with roughly 19% of those sequences being non-productive. On the study overall, not on this receptor specifically: The presence/absence analyses assumed that sequencing depth was roughly uniform across donors, and that assumption may not be true. According to a later genetic analysis, donors in an Asian-associated ancestry cluster had fewer N-insertions in productive TCRs than the roughly 670-donor mean. In a later genetic analysis, a missense DCLRE1C variant was associated with V-gene and J-gene trimming of TCR beta chains, and the association was replicated in an independent cohort. In the study, some 160 TCR beta chains were listed as associated with cytomegalovirus. The authors suggested that the approach could potentially be extended to other disease states and immunological phenotypes. A later analysis found that TCR association rates varied across HLA loci, with DRB1 alleles showing the most associated TCRs and HLA-C alleles the fewest. In a later analysis, HLA-associated TCR beta chains showed more clonal expansion and lower generation probabilities than non-associated chains that were equally common. A later analysis found that most CMV-associated TCR beta chains appeared HLA-restricted, with HLA associations seemingly driven largely by CMV exposure. A later analysis associated 16,951 TCR beta sequences with specific HLA alleles at a false discovery rate of 0.05. The only immune exposure information available for the cohort was CMV serostatus. When HLA alleles, especially DR and DQ, strongly co-occurred, attributing TCR associations to individual alleles was difficult. Three of the identified cytomegalovirus-associated TCR beta chains were confirmed in vitro to be specific for cytomegalovirus antigens. Because HLA typing was missing for some donors at each locus, association tests included only the typed subset. Broadly in line with IMGT annotations, most TCR beta V segments showed up in productive rearrangements about 87% or about 30% of the time in an earlier analysis of approximately 600 of the donors. A further reported finding was that TCR beta sequences accurately predicted the HLA-A and HLA-B alleles for most subjects in the first cohort. Some IMGT-functional V segments, including TRBV6-2 and TRBV6-3, could not be told apart with the 87-base-pair reads, so those segments were excluded. A group of highly shared sequence variants was considered likely to be a technical artifact of the sequencing pipeline. Most TCR sequences were seen in very few donors, while some public TCRs were found in many individuals. Several of the top co-occurrence clusters appeared to be linked to parvovirus B19, influenza, CMV and Epstein-Barr virus, according to a later analysis. Correlated functional status among segregating V segments might be attributable to linkage disequilibrium, but an unknown experimental factor could not be ruled out. Cytomegalovirus status was reported to be diagnosed by the classifier with high specificity and sensitivity in both the original and validation cohorts. The earlier analysis of around 600 of the donors excluded 15 to 20 rarely observed V segments, including chromosome 9 orphons, because counts were too low. In this cohort, only TCR beta chains were sequenced, and detectable features were limited by the absence of alpha or paired-chain data.

The CDR3 spans 14 residues, from the cysteine through the phenylalanine. The only DNA kept is the CDR3, 42 bases in frame from the first base. CDR1 SEHNR and CDR2 FQNEAQ were looked up in the germline V gene (reference sequence). V loses 5 bases, J loses 8 bases, and the germline ends lie 18 bases apart. The cohort comprised 710 or so healthy bone marrow donors. At the time of sampling, every cohort member was nominally healthy, though immune exposures that went unrecorded were likely present. The donor tested CMV seropositive, placing the donor among the 310 or so seropositive members of the cohort. Each donor provided a peripheral blood sample, and peripheral blood mononuclear cells were used for TCR beta sequencing. The Qiagen DNeasy Blood Extraction Kit was used to extract genomic DNA from the blood cell samples. The table lists this clone with a few counts. Its target antigen remains unknown. Base quality data are lacking; no much larger clone is found one base away.

The receptor library was made with the immunoSEQ multiplex PCR assay. For the multiplex PCR, a mixture combining 60 forward primers for TCR Vbeta segments and 13 reverse primers for TCR Jbeta segments was used. A multiplex PCR assay on genomic DNA amplified the CDR3 region of rearranged TCR beta genes. The Illumina HiSeq System was used to sequence the amplified TCR beta libraries as 87-base-pair reads. Processing in the source paper ran as follows. A later analysis tallied 75 million to 85 million unique TCR beta chains across the 640 or so repertoires, and around 12 million of those chains were shared by two or more donors. A nearest-neighbor algorithm error-corrected the raw reads and collapsed the reads into unique sequences, merging closely related sequences to remove PCR and sequencing errors. CDR3 sequences were aligned to IMGT reference sequences to assign V, D and J gene segments. For a sequence to be retained, a match of at least six nucleotides to both a V gene segment and a J gene segment was required. A rearrangement counted as productive if the CDR3 had no stop codons and remained in frame with V and J, and every other rearrangement counted as non-productive. CDR3 was defined according to IMGT convention as the region running from the second conserved V-encoded cysteine to the conserved J-encoded phenylalanine. The earlier analysis of some 550 of the donors excluded any sequence lacking an unambiguous match to a single V gene segment. An earlier analysis of several hundred of the donors called V segments functional above 56.7% productive rearrangements and segregating when the between-donor standard deviation exceeded 5%. A statistical classification framework was built to diagnose cytomegalovirus status from the catalog of TCR beta chain sequences. A later analysis assigned V and J genes by comparing TCR nucleotide sequences with IMGT/GENE-DB human TR gene sequences. In a later analysis, CDR3 sequences and most-parsimonious VDJ recombination scenarios were assigned using the TCRdist pipeline. In a later analysis, each TCR beta chain was defined by its CDR3 amino acid sequence together with its V-gene family, and reads lacking a unique V-gene family were excluded. As a way to deal with suspected cross-contamination and a sequencing artifact, a later analysis dropped 592 nucleotide sequences that were highly shared and had low generation probability. In a later analysis, a clonal expansion index was calculated for each public chain from normalized within-repertoire ranks of inferred template counts. A later analysis computed generation probabilities with a VDJ recombination model fitted to out-of-frame rearrangements, and checked the results against IGoR. A later analysis scored TCR-TCR, TCR-HLA and TCR-CMV co-occurrence with hypergeometric tests, applying a repertoire-size bias correction to TCR pairs. False discovery rates were estimated in a later analysis by permuting HLA or CMV assignments 20 times. In a later analysis, co-occurring TCRs were grouped with DBSCAN, and TCRdist sequence similarity was added when clustering was performed within HLA-allele-positive subsets. Repertoires with fewer than 30,000 or more than 120,000 public chains were left out of co-occurrence clustering, as were roughly five repertoires with anomalous nucleotide sharing. TCRdb stores this immuneACCESS table with in-frame sequences only. Part of the clones is absent; in the studies checked, under half of the shortfall reflects unresolved V genes, and no reason is known for the rest. For V, J and clone size, that table is used; D and trimming come from the DNA. The sample table contains around 130,000 clones; only one count was recorded for around four fifths of them. The ten largest clones take up 2% to 2.5% of the sample.

The rearranged chain carries TRBV7-9 and TRBJ1-2, with no reliable assignment of the D segment. The TCR was taken from a middle-aged woman in good health and CMV-seropositive. Sequenced material: PBMCs. The base sequence is TGTGCCAGCAGCATAAACCTGGGCGTTGGCGGCTACACCTTC. This translates into CASSINLGVGGYTF.